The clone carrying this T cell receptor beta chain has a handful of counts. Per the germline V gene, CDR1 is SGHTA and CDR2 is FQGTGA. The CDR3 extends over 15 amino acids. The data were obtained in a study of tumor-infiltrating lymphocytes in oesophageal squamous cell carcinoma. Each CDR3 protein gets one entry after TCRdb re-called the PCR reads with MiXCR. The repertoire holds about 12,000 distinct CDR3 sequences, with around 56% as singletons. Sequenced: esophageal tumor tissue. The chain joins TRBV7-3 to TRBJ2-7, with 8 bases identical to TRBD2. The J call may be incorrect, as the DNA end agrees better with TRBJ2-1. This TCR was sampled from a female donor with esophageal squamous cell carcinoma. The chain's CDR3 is CASSFTGGAYNEQFF. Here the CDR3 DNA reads TGTGCCAGCAGCTTCACGGGAGGGGCCTACAATGAGCAGTTCTTC.